This is a list of T cell receptor beta chains from one sample in a study of OX40 agonist ivuxolimab in advanced cancers. Produced via immunoSEQ multiplex PCR; TCRdb's table is partial and in-frame only. The sample yields about 82,000 clones, approximately 87% seen once. The sequenced sample was CD4+ or CD8+ T cells sorted from blood, obtained in a trial of the OX40 agonist ivuxolimab. These receptors came from an adult with an advanced solid tumor such as melanoma, head and neck, liver or kidney cancer. The CDR3 runs from the conserved cysteine through the conserved F or W. D genes are given only for firm matches. Clone size is not always given. Where it is, it says once, few, many or a class for expanded clones.

j_call v_call clone_size d_call cdr3_aa cdr3_nt
TRBJ2-1 TRBV7-9 . . CASSPRGGTRRSYNEQFF TGTGCCAGCAGCCCCCGTGGTGGGACCCGGAGATCCTACAATGAGCAGTTCTTC
TRBJ2-7 TRBV7-3 few . CASAKDSSYEQYF TGTGCCAGCGCCAAAGACAGCTCCTACGAGCAGTACTTC
TRBJ2-7 TRBV5-1 . TRBD1 CASSFRDRDYEQYF TGCGCCAGCAGCTTCCGGGACAGAGACTACGAGCAGTACTTC
TRBJ1-3 TRBV5-4 . . CASSSVQSSGNTIYF TGTGCCAGCAGCTCCGTCCAGAGCTCTGGAAACACCATATATTTT
TRBJ1-6 TRBV7-3 . . CASSSQGGAGSPLHF TGTGCCAGCAGCTCGCAGGGAGGGGCGGGTTCACCCCTCCACTTT
TRBJ2-5 TRBV18 . . CASSPITGLQETQYF TGTGCCAGCTCACCTATCACCGGGCTGCAAGAGACCCAGTACTTC
TRBJ1-5 TRBV5-1 . TRBD1 CASSEGDSYYSNQPQHF TGCGCCAGCAGCGAAGGGGACAGTTACTATAGCAATCAGCCCCAGCATTTT
TRBJ2-7 TRBV7-3 once . CASSLTRDSGRYEQYF TGTGCCAGCAGCTTAACACGAGACAGCGGGCGCTACGAGCAGTACTTC
TRBJ2-3 TRBV6-1 . TRBD2 CASSLGLGDTQYF TGTGCCAGCAGTTTGGGACTAGGAGATACGCAGTATTTT
TRBJ2-3 TRBV5-1 . . CASSLPGSTDTQYF TGCGCCAGCAGCTTGCCGGGTTCCACAGATACGCAGTATTTT
TRBJ1-4 TRBV9 . . CASSVGDNEKLFF TGTGCCAGCAGCGTAGGGGATAATGAAAAACTGTTTTTT
TRBJ2-7 TRBV4-2 . TRBD1 CASSPHRGGGQGHRISYEQYF TGTGCCAGCAGCCCTCACAGGGGTGGGGGACAGGGCCACCGAATCTCCTACGAGCAGTACTTC
TRBJ2-1 TRBV4-1 once TRBD1 CASSPAGTGSNEQFF TGCGCCAGCAGCCCGGCCGGGACAGGCTCGAATGAGCAGTTCTTC
TRBJ1-5 TRBV1 . . CTSSQTGGRLREPQHF TGCACCAGCAGCCAGACAGGGGGCCGACTCAGGGAGCCCCAGCATTTT
TRBJ1-2 TRBV7-9 . TRBD1 CASSSGGNNYGYTF TGTGCCAGCAGCTCAGGGGGTAATAACTATGGCTACACCTTC
TRBJ2-1 TRBV18 . TRBD1 CASSPFQQGAPLSEQFF TGTGCCAGCTCACCTTTCCAACAGGGGGCGCCTTTGAGTGAGCAGTTCTTC
TRBJ1-5 TRBV5-6 . TRBD1 CASSFGGGTGEQPQHF TGTGCCAGCAGCTTTGGGGGCGGGACAGGGGAGCAGCCCCAGCATTTT
TRBJ1-5 TRBV12-5 . TRBD1 CASGPGQGLAAGQPQHF TGTGCTAGTGGCCCCGGACAGGGTCTCGCGGCAGGTCAGCCCCAGCATTTT
TRBJ2-1 TRBV19 . TRBD2 CASKDSGLAGNEQFF TGTGCCAGTAAAGACAGCGGACTAGCGGGGAATGAGCAGTTCTTC
TRBJ1-1 TRBV19 . TRBD1 CATHSGQGSTEAFF TGTGCCACTCATTCTGGACAGGGGAGCACTGAAGCTTTCTTT